The present T cell receptor beta chain was sequenced within a study of memory CD4+ T cells and cytomegalovirus serostatus (dated by TCRdb to the late 2010s). Regarding the research as a whole: The cohort included around 33 healthy adults from Belgium, of whom 9 were CMV seropositive and about 25 were CMV seronegative. To replicate a published TCR-based CMV serostatus classifier, the researchers sequenced the CD4+ memory TCRbeta repertoires of a Belgian cohort whose cytomegalovirus serostatus was known. Overall study results and their limits: The original-framework classifier achieved a median bootstrapped AUC of about 0.94 with a 95% CI of 0.76-1.00 on the Belgian cohort. Only CD4+CD45RO+ memory cells were sequenced, unlike the original study, which covered naive and memory CD4+ and CD8+ populations. Results were interpreted as suggesting that the CMV-associated TCR signature is largely present in the CD4+ memory repertoire. For predicting CMV serostatus, the median bootstrapped AUC was roughly 0.95 using the original framework and almost 0.93 using a US-trained random forest. Among the 160 or so previously reported CMV-associated TCRbeta sequences, some 62 showed up in the CD4+ memory repertoires, with each one found in between one and five individuals.

A FACSAria II was used to sort memory CD4+ T cells, defined as single viable CD3+CD4+CD8-CD45RO+ cells. CMV serostatus was determined with a Roche Elecsys assay detecting serum IgG against CMV pp150, pp28, p38 and p52. Following thawing, total CD4+ T cells were enriched through positive selection using CD4 magnetic microbeads. The samples came from a different study that was designed specifically to examine the CD4+ T cell memory repertoire. Peripheral blood mononuclear cells were isolated and cryopreserved according to standard operating procedures, and serum was kept at -80 degrees C. Staining used CD3-PerCP (BW264/56), CD4-APC (RPA-T4), CD45RO-PE (UCHT1) and CD8-Pacific Orange (3B5) antibodies, with Sytox blue excluding non-viable cells. This clone was detected a few times. It lacks a known antigen. No much larger clonotype is one base removed from it; base qualities were not supplied. Trimming takes 4 bases off V and 3 bases off J; junction bases not matched to a gene: 5. The CDR3, from cysteine to phenylalanine, totals 14 residues. The only DNA kept is the CDR3, 42 bases in frame from the first base. Reading the germline V gene gives CDR1 MNHNS and CDR2 SASEGT.

The Quick-DNA Microprep Kit was used to extract genomic DNA from the sorted cells. Amplification of TCRbeta DNA was done with the immunoSEQ hsTCRbeta kit, following the protocol from the manufacturer. An Illumina MiSeq instrument was used to sequence the TCRbeta libraries. For the original study's pipeline: Once out-of-frame sequences had been removed, millions of distinct TCRbeta sequences were left, which works out to an average of approximately 72,000 per individual. Two values were used to score each individual: the count of 164 previously reported CMV-associated TCRbeta sequences and the total count of productive distinct TCRbeta sequences. A beta-binomial model was reimplemented in Python, and random forests from scikit-learn, run with default parameters, were trained on data from the US cohort. Classifier performance on the Belgian cohort was summarized as median AUC with percentile confidence intervals over 10,000 bootstrap iterations. This immuneACCESS table, as held by TCRdb, lists in-frame sequences with V and J called but not all clones. Of the missing ones, under half trace to an unresolved V gene in checked studies; the others have no known cause. The V and J calls and clone size are taken from that table; D and trimming were inferred from the DNA. The sample table contains about 57,000 clones; only one count was recorded for 70% to 85% of them. The ten largest clones add up to about 0.86% of the sample.

The source material was memory CD4+ T cells from blood. The clonotype comes from an adult in good health and CMV-seronegative. The rearranged chain carries TRBV6-1 and TRBJ2-7; 8 middle bases align to TRBD1. The CDR3 protein sequence reads: CASSVQGVYYEQYF. The DNA is TGTGCCAGCAGTGTACAGGGGGTGTACTACGAGCAGTACTTC.